This T cell receptor (beta chain) was recorded in a study of sequential checkpoint blockade in melanoma. Overall study: Arm A got nivolumab then ipilimumab; arm B the reverse, 1:1. Twenty-two patients had matched tumor biopsies before treatment and at week 13 after nivolumab or ipilimumab alone.

Assay: immunoSEQ multiplex PCR; the TCRdb copy retains only in-frame clones and omits some. Of roughly 2,600 clones listed, about 24% are singletons. The sample's treatment: randomized to nivolumab then ipilimumab (arm A) or the reverse (arm B). CDR3 length equals 17 residues. Unmatched junction bases numbered 8, after V lost 0 bases and J lost 7 bases. The germline gives CDR1 LNHNV, CDR2 YYDKDF (reference sequence). The sequenced sample was tumor tissue (inferred from file names), obtained from a patient given nivolumab and ipilimumab in sequence. The chain uses TRBV15 and TRBJ1-6; 8 bases align to TRBD1. This clonotype originated in a human donor with melanoma. CDR3 protein: CATSRDLWDRSNSPLHF. DNA of the CDR3: TGTGCCACCAGCAGAGATCTGTGGGACAGGTCAAATTCACCCCTCCACTTT.